These T cell receptor beta chains were read from a single sample in a study of T cells after posttransplantation cyclophosphamide. Profiling relied on immunoSEQ multiplex PCR, and the TCRdb table lists in-frame clones only, not all of them. The table has about 66,000 clones, about 93% seen once. Material: PBMCs. These receptors all stem from a woman in her twenties or thirties in good health and a related stem cell transplant donor. The CDR3 runs from the conserved cysteine through the conserved F or W. A D gene is named only where the DNA matches it firmly. Some rows have no size entry. The others give once, few or many, or a class for an expanded clone.

j_call d_call clone_size v_call cdr3_aa cdr3_nt
TRBJ2-3 - - TRBV9 CASSVGGSTDTQYF TGTGCCAGCAGCGTAGGAGGTAGCACAGATACGCAGTATTTT
TRBJ2-7 - once TRBV4-1 CASSRTRDSLREQYF TGCGCCAGCAGCCGAACCCGGGACTCTCTACGGGAGCAGTACTTC
TRBJ1-5 TRBD1 - TRBV10-3 CAISTGTGSNQPQHF TGTGCCATCAGCACCGGGACAGGGAGCAATCAGCCCCAGCATTTT
TRBJ1-2 TRBD1 - TRBV10-2 CASSPGQIYGYTF TGCGCCAGCAGTCCGGGACAGATCTATGGCTACACCTTC
TRBJ1-6 - - TRBV5-4 CASSLDLSSYNSPLHF TGTGCCAGCAGCTTGGACCTTTCCTCCTATAATTCACCCCTCCACTTT
TRBJ2-7 - - TRBV18 CASSPVPDHPYEQYF TGTGCCAGCTCACCTGTCCCGGACCACCCCTACGAGCAGTACTTC
TRBJ2-5 - - TRBV7-9 CASSEMGERETQYF TGTGCCAGCAGCGAAATGGGGGAACGGGAGACCCAGTACTTC
TRBJ1-1 TRBD1 - TRBV9 CASSTDRGLTEAFF TGTGCCAGCAGCACCGACAGGGGGCTCACTGAAGCTTTCTTT
TRBJ2-4 - - TRBV29-1 CSVRLSPLSKNIQYF TGCAGCGTGCGACTGAGTCCCCTGTCCAAAAACATTCAGTACTTC
TRBJ2-1 TRBD2 - TRBV5-4 CASNPGGTSGGAWNNEQFF TGTGCCAGCAACCCTGGGGGGACTAGCGGGGGGGCCTGGAACAATGAGCAGTTCTTC
TRBJ1-6 - - TRBV6-5 CASSYQSQGPNSPLHF TGTGCCAGCAGTTACCAATCACAGGGACCAAATTCACCCCTCCACTTT
TRBJ2-5 - once TRBV5-4 CASSPPGGGETQYF TGTGCCAGCAGCCCACCAGGGGGGGGAGAGACCCAGTACTTC
TRBJ2-1 TRBD2 - TRBV4-3 CASSQGLAGGPEQFF TGCGCCAGCAGCCAAGGACTAGCGGGGGGGCCTGAGCAGTTCTTC
TRBJ2-5 - - TRBV7-8 CASSLAILAYQETQYF TGTGCCAGCAGCTTAGCGATACTAGCTTACCAAGAGACCCAGTACTTC
TRBJ2-3 TRBD1 - TRBV7-3 CASSQGQGGTTDTQYF TGTGCCAGCAGCCAAGGACAGGGGGGTACCACAGATACGCAGTATTTT
TRBJ2-1 TRBD2 - TRBV4-2 CASSRGLAGDHEQFF TGTGCCAGCAGCCGGGGACTAGCGGGGGACCATGAGCAGTTCTTC
TRBJ1-6 - few TRBV4-3 CASSQDRTESPLHF TGCGCCAGCAGCCAAGACAGGACGGAGTCACCCCTCCACTTT
TRBJ2-7 TRBD1 - TRBV5-4 CASSWEQGTHYEQYF TGTGCCAGCAGCTGGGAACAGGGGACCCACTACGAGCAGTACTTC
TRBJ1-1 - - TRBV7-2 CASSLALGGGMNTEAFF TGTGCCAGCAGCTTAGCGCTTGGGGGGGGGATGAACACTGAAGCTTTCTTT
TRBJ2-4 - - TRBV11-2 CASSFRTGRENIQYF TGTGCCAGCAGCTTCAGGACAGGGAGGGAAAACATTCAGTACTTC
TRBJ2-2 - - TRBV10-3 CAISDSYNTGELFF TGTGCCATCAGTGACTCCTATAACACCGGGGAGCTGTTTTTT
TRBJ1-5 - few TRBV18 CASSRDSNQPQHF TGTGCCAGCTCGAGGGACAGCAATCAGCCCCAGCATTTT
TRBJ1-1 - once TRBV27 CASSLAGQMNTEAFF TGTGCCAGCAGTTTAGCCGGACAGATGAACACTGAAGCTTTCTTT
TRBJ2-3 TRBD1 once TRBV7-2 CASSSRDRVTDTQYF TGTGCCAGCAGCTCACGGGACAGGGTGACAGATACGCAGTATTTT
TRBJ1-2 - - TRBV5-6 CASSLDRRQGYGYTF TGTGCCAGCAGCTTGGACAGGCGGCAAGGCTATGGCTACACCTTC
TRBJ2-2 - few TRBV6-6 CASSTGNTGELFF TGTGCCAGCAGTACAGGAAACACCGGGGAGCTGTTTTTT
TRBJ1-1 - - TRBV4-3 CASSQDGGWNTEAFF TGCGCCAGCAGCCAAGATGGGGGTTGGAACACTGAAGCTTTCTTT
TRBJ1-6 TRBD1 - TRBV27 CASRPGQGLLNSPLHF TGTGCCAGCAGGCCCGGACAGGGCTTACTTAATTCACCCCTCCACTTT
TRBJ2-7 - - TRBV4-2 CASSQDPGYDEQYF TGTGCCAGCAGCCAAGATCCGGGTTACGACGAGCAGTACTTC
TRBJ1-3 TRBD1 - TRBV7-2 CASSLVGRGNSGNTIYF TGTGCCAGCAGCTTAGTGGGCAGGGGGAACTCTGGAAACACCATATATTTT
TRBJ1-6 TRBD1 - TRBV19 CASMSQHTRDRGYNSPLHF TGTGCCAGTATGTCCCAGCATACTCGGGACAGGGGTTATAATTCACCCCTCCACTTT
TRBJ1-1 TRBD1 - TRBV27 CASGQVVNTEAFF TGTGCCAGCGGACAGGTCGTGAACACTGAAGCTTTCTTT
TRBJ2-7 - - TRBV10-1 CASSESGMGINEQYF TGCGCCAGCAGTGAGTCGGGGATGGGAATAAACGAGCAGTACTTC
TRBJ2-5 - - TRBV15 CATSMLGETQYF TGTGCCACCAGCATGTTGGGAGAGACCCAGTACTTC
TRBJ1-1 - - TRBV18 CASSPYRENTEAFF TGTGCCAGCTCACCATACCGGGAGAACACTGAAGCTTTCTTT
TRBJ2-2 - - TRBV7-2 CASSLTGTNTGELFF TGTGCCAGCAGCTTAACAGGGACGAACACCGGGGAGCTGTTTTTT
TRBJ1-1 - - TRBV28 CASRGGGNTEAFF TGTGCCAGCAGAGGAGGAGGGAACACTGAAGCTTTCTTT
TRBJ2-3 TRBD2 - TRBV6-4 CASSPGGPADTQYF TGTGCCAGCAGCCCGGGGGGGCCCGCAGATACGCAGTATTTT
TRBJ2-7 - - TRBV2 CASSEREVGYEQYF TGTGCCAGCAGTGAAAGGGAAGTGGGCTACGAGCAGTACTTC
TRBJ1-5 TRBD1 - TRBV11-3 CASSWGQDLGQPQHF TGTGCCAGCAGCTGGGGACAGGACCTGGGTCAGCCCCAGCATTTT
TRBJ2-5 TRBD1 - TRBV5-6 CASTGDRGQETQYF TGTGCCAGCACCGGGGACAGGGGCCAAGAGACCCAGTACTTC